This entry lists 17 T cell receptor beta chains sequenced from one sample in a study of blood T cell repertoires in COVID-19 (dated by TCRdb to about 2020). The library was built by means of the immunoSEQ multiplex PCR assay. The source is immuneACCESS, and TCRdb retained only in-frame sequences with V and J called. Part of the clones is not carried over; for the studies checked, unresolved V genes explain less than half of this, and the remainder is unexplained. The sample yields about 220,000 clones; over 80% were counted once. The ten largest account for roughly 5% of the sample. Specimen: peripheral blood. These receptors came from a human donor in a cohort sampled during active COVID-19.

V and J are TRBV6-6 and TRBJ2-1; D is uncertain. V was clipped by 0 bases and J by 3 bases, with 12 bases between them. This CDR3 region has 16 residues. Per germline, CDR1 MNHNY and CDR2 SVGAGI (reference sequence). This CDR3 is CASSYSVSSHYNEQFF. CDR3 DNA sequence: TGTGCCAGCAGTTACTCGGTTAGCAGCCACTACAATGAGCAGTTCTTC.

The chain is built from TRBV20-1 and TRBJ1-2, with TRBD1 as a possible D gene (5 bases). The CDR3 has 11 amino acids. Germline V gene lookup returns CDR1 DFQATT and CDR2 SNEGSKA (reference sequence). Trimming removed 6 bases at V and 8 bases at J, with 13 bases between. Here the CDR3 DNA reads TGCAGTGCCCTAGGGGCCCCCGGCTACACCTTC. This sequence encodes CSALGAPGYTF.

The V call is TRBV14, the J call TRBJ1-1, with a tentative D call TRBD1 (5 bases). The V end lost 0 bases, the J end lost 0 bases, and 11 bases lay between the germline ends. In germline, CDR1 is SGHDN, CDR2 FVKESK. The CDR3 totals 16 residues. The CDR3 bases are TGTGCCAGCAGCCAAGATCCAGGGTACATGAACACTGAAGCTTTCTTT. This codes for CASSQDPGYMNTEAFF.

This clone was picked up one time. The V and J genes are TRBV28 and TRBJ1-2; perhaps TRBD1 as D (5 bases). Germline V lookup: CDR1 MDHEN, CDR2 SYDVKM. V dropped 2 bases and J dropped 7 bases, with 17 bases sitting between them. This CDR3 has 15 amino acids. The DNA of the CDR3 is TGTGCCAGCAGTTTAATTGGACAAGGCTCCTCTGGCTACACCTTC. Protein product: CASSLIGQGSSGYTF.

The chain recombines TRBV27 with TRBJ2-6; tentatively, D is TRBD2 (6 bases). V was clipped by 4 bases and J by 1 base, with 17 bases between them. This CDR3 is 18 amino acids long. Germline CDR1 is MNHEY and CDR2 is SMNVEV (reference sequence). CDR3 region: CASSWEASRRSGANVLTF. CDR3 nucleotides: TGTGCCAGCAGTTGGGAGGCTAGCAGAAGGTCTGGGGCCAACGTCCTGACTTTC.

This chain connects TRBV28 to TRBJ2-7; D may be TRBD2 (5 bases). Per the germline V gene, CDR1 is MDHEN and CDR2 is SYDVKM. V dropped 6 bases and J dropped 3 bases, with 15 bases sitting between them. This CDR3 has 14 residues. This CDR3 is CASSRRVRGYEQYF. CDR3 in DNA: TGTGCCAGCAGCCGACGTGTACGGGGCTACGAGCAGTACTTC.

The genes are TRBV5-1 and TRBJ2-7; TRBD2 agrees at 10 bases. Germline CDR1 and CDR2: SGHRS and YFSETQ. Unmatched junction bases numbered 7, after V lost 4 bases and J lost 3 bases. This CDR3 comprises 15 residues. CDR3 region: CASSIGLAVRYEQYF. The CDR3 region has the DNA TGCGCCAGCAGCATCGGACTAGCGGTTCGCTACGAGCAGTACTTC.

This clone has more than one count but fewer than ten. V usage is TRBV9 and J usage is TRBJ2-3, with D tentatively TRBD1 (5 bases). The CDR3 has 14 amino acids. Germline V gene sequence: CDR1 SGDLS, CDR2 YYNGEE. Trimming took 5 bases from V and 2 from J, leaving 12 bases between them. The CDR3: CASRRDSYTDTQYF. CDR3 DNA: TGTGCCAGCAGGCGTGACAGCTACACAGATACGCAGTATTTT.

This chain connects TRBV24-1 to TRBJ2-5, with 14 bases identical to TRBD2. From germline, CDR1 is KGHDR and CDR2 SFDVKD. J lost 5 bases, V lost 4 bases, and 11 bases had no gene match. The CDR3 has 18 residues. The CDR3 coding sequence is TGTGCCACCAGTGAGGGCAGACTAGCGGGGGGGGCCAGGGAGACCCAGTACTTC. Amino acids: CATSEGRLAGGARETQYF.

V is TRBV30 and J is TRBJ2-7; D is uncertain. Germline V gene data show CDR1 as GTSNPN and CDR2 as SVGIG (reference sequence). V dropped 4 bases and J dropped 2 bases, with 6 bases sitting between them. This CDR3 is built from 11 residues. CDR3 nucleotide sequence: TGTGCCTGGACCGCAGCCTACGAGCAGTACTTC. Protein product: CAWTAAYEQYF.

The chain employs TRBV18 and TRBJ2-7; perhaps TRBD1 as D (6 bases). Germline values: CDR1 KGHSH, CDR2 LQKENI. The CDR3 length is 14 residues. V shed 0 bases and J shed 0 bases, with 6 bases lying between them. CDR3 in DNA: TGTGCCAGCTCACCACCAGGGGGCTCCTACGAGCAGTACTTC. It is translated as CASSPPGGSYEQYF.

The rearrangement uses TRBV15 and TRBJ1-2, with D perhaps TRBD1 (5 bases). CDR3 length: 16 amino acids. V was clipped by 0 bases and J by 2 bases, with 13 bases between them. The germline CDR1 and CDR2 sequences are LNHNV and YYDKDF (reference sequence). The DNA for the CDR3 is TGTGCCACCAGCAGAGATGCCCAGGGAAGGAACTATGGCTACACCTTC. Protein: CATSRDAQGRNYGYTF.

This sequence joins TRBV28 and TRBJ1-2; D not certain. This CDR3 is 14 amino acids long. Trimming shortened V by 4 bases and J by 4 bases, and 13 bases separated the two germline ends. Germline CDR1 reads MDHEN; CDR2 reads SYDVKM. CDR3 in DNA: TGTGCCAGCAGTTCTTACCCGACAAGCTATGGCTACACCTTC. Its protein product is CASSSYPTSYGYTF.

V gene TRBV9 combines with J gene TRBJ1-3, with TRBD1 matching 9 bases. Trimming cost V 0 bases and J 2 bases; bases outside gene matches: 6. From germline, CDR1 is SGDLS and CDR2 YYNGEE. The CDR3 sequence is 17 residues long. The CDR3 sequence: CASSVEYWDRAGNTIYF. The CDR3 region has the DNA TGTGCCAGCAGCGTAGAGTATTGGGACAGGGCTGGAAACACCATATATTTT.

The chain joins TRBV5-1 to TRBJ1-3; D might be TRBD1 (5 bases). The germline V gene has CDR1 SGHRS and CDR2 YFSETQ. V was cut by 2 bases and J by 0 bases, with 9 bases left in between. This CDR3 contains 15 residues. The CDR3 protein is CASSLPDNSGNTIYF. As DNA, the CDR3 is TGCGCCAGCAGCTTACCGGACAACTCTGGAAACACCATATATTTT. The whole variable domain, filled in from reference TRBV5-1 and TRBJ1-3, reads KAGVTQTPRYLIKTRGQQVTLSCSPISGHRSVSWYQQTPGQGLQFLFEYFSETQRNKGNFPGRFSGRQFSNSRSEMNVSTLELGDSALYLCASSLPDNSGNTIYFGEGSWLTVV.

CDR3 protein: CASSLEGVGASIASYEQYF. CDR3 sequence (DNA): TGTGCCAGCAGCTTAGAGGGGGTAGGGGCGTCAATCGCTTCCTACGAGCAGTACTTC. This chain joins TRBV7-2 and TRBJ2-7; D is perhaps TRBD1 (6 bases). Germline CDR1 reads SGHTA; CDR2 reads FQGNSA. This CDR3 comprises 19 residues. Trimming removed 1 base from V and 1 base from J, with 23 bases in between.

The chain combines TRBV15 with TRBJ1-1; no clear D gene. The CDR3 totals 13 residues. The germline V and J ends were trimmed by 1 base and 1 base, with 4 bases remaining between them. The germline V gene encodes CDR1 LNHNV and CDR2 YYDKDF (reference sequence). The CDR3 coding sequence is TGTGCCACCAGCAGAGGTAGGAACACTGAAGCTTTCTTT. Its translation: CATSRGRNTEAFF.